This T cell receptor beta chain emerged from a study of cytomegalovirus exposure and HLA in healthy donors. Overall study results and limits: Indistinguishable V segments such as TRBV6-2 and TRBV6-3 were excluded.

The PCR employed 60 Vbeta primers together with 13 Jbeta primers. Clones were sequenced by immunoSEQ multiplex PCR, and TCRdb holds only the in-frame ones, with some missing. The sample includes roughly 250,000 clones, about four fifths of them seen just once. V lost 2 bases to trimming and J lost 8 bases; unmatched junction nucleotides: 4. Per the germline V gene, CDR1 is SGDLS and CDR2 is YYNGEE. The CDR3 is 15 amino acids. With regard to this clone: Its antigen is not identified.

The chain is built from TRBV9 and TRBJ2-1; 13 bases map to TRBD2. The sequence came from a girl aged 2-10 years in good health and CMV-seronegative. The sequenced sample consisted of PBMCs. The CDR3 reads CASSVGLAGVHEQFF. In nucleotides, the CDR3 is TGTGCCAGCAGCGTCGGACTAGCGGGGGTCCATGAGCAGTTCTTC.